These T cell receptor beta chains were read from a single sample in a study of molecular identifiers for immune sequencing clone quantification. TCRdb re-derived calls from the PCR reads in MiXCR, one entry per CDR3 protein. The data contain some 40,000 distinct CDR3 sequences, less than 20% of them seen just once; the ten biggest clones take up over 6%. The sample taken for sequencing was naive CD8+ T cells from blood, with Jurkat cell RNA spiked in. The receptors stem from a human donor in good health. Some libraries in this study had Jurkat cell RNA spiked in. CDR3s include the opening cysteine and the closing phenylalanine or tryptophan. Fields, in order: V gene, J gene, CDR3 protein.

TRBV5-5	TRBJ2-6	CASSSDGTFFPRSGANVLTF
TRBV27	TRBJ2-7	CASRGLHYEQYF
TRBV11-2	TRBJ2-5	CASSLAGSLSPQETQYF
TRBV5-1	TRBJ2-7	CASSLEQGKVYEQYF
TRBV9	TRBJ2-7	CASSVAAGQFYEQYF
TRBV7-8	TRBJ2-3	CASSPSGRTDTQYF
TRBV20-1	TRBJ2-3	CSARFSTTSTDTQYF
TRBV5-6	TRBJ2-1	CASSLEGINEQFF
TRBV4-3	TRBJ2-5	CASSQGSLGIETQYF
TRBV7-2	TRBJ2-7	CASSPWGSYEQYF
TRBV5-6	TRBJ2-7	CASSLFSFSYEQYF
TRBV5-4	TRBJ2-3	CALGPAMDTQYF
TRBV6-6	TRBJ2-1	CASSKRQAAYNEQFF
TRBV27	TRBJ2-2	CASSLPRGQGAGELFF
TRBV6-2/TRBV6-3	TRBJ2-1	CASLKTSGAYNERFF
TRBV13	TRBJ1-1	CASSAFVPEGTEAFF
TRBV24-1	TRBJ2-7	CATSDLLQAEQYF
TRBV6-5	TRBJ2-2	CASSIFGQGLYTGELFF
TRBV15	TRBJ1-2	CATSEGRGLSYGYTF
TRBV5-1	TRBJ2-1	CASSLGPHNEQFF
TRBV7-9	TRBJ2-7	CASSGTTGGRHEQYF
TRBV12-3/TRBV12-4	TRBJ2-3	CASSLDRSTDTQYF
TRBV5-4	TRBJ2-1	CASSHTGTGFIEQFF
TRBV6-6	TRBJ1-5	CASSYLGGWEPQHF
TRBV7-8	TRBJ2-7	CASSLGDSYEQYF
TRBV7-8	TRBJ2-6	CASSSPRDRGEWSGANVLTF
TRBV12-3/TRBV12-4	TRBJ2-2	CASRGLSGELFF
TRBV7-9	TRBJ1-6	CASCWGEGNSPLHF
TRBV4-3	TRBJ2-7	CASSQDSGTTNYEQYF
TRBV5-1	TRBJ2-7	CASRESYEQYF
TRBV6-2/TRBV6-3	TRBJ1-6	CASSYLQGSSPLRF
TRBV7-9	TRBJ2-7	CASSLTLQGYEQYF